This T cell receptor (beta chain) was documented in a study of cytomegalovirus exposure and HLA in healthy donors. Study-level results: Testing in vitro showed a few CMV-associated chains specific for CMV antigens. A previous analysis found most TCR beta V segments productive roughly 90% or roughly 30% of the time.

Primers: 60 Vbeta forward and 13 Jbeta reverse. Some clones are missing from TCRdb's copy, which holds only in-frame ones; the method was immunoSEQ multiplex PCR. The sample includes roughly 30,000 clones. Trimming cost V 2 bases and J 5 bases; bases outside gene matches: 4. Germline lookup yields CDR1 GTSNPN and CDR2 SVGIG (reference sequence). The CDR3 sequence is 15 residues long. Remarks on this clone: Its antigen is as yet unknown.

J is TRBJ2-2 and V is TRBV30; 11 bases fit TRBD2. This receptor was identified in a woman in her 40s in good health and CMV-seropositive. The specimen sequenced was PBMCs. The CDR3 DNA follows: TGTGCCTGGAGTCGACTAGCGGGGAGAACCGGGGAGCTGTTTTTT. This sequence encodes CAWSRLAGRTGELFF.